This T cell receptor (beta chain) is from a study of T cell repertoires in cytomegalovirus infection. Across the whole study: Both CMV infection and a matching HLA type were indicated by public TCR beta signatures.

TCRdb recomputed calls from the reads with MiXCR, one row per CDR3 protein. The profile shows roughly 600,000 distinct CDR3 sequences, approximately 24% of them singletons. Per germline, CDR1 SGHVS and CDR2 FQNEAQ. V was shortened by 3 bases and J by 6 bases, with 5 bases between the two germline ends. The CDR3 spans 12 residues. Many counts were recorded for this clonotype. This clonotype was obtained from a human donor in good health (CMV status not recorded). Some clones in this sample may be carry-over from other donors' samples. The material sequenced was CD8+ T cells from PBMCs. The chain recombines TRBV7-8 with TRBJ2-2; no firm D call. The CDR3 region has the DNA TGTGCCAGCAGCTTCAGTCCCGGGGAGCTGTTTTTT. Residues: CASSFSPGELFF. The full variable domain, completed using reference TRBV7-8 and TRBJ2-2, is GAGVSQSPRYKVAKRGQDVALRCDPISGHVSLFWYQQALGQGPEFLTYFQNEAQLDKSGLPSDRFFAERPEGSVSTLKIQRTQQEDSAVYLCASSFSPGELFFGEGSRLTVL.